This T cell receptor beta chain was captured by sequencing in a study of blood T cell repertoires in COVID-19. The CDR3 sequence is 16 residues long. V trimming: 6 bases; J trimming: 7 bases; junction bases outside the gene matches: 17. Germline V gives CDR1 ENHRY, CDR2 SYGVKD. The table came from immunoSEQ multiplex PCR; TCRdb's copy has only in-frame clones and leaves some out. The table lists 200,000 to 250,000 clones, 75% to 85% of them singletons. This clone was recorded once. V and J are TRBV10-3 and TRBJ1-2; 7 nucleotides align to TRBD1. The TCR originated in a woman between 50 and 59 years old with acute or convalescent COVID-19. The specimen sequenced was peripheral blood. The CDR3 DNA reads TGTGCCATCAGCCCGTCAGGGGGAAGGGATCAATCTGGCTACACCTTC. Translated: CAISPSGGRDQSGYTF.